Listed here is a single T cell receptor beta chain. This specimen belongs to a study of shared clonotypes between healthy human individuals. With V trimmed by 3 bases and J by 8 bases, 6 bases remained unmatched. Germline values: CDR1 SGHRS, CDR2 YFSETQ. The CDR3 has 15 residues. Some clones are missing from TCRdb's copy, which holds only in-frame ones; the method was immunoSEQ multiplex PCR. The sample yields 2 million to 2.5 million clones, more than 85% seen once. The chain joins TRBV5-1 to TRBJ2-1, with 12 bases that match TRBD1. The receptor was isolated from a man younger than 35 in good health. Some clones in this sample may be carry-over from other donors' samples. Sequencing was performed on naive CD4+ T cells from PBMCs. Stated subset: CD45RA+ positively selected. CDR3 region: CASSSRGQGADEQFF. Written as DNA, the CDR3 is TGCGCCAGCAGCTCCCGGGGACAGGGGGCCGATGAGCAGTTCTTC.